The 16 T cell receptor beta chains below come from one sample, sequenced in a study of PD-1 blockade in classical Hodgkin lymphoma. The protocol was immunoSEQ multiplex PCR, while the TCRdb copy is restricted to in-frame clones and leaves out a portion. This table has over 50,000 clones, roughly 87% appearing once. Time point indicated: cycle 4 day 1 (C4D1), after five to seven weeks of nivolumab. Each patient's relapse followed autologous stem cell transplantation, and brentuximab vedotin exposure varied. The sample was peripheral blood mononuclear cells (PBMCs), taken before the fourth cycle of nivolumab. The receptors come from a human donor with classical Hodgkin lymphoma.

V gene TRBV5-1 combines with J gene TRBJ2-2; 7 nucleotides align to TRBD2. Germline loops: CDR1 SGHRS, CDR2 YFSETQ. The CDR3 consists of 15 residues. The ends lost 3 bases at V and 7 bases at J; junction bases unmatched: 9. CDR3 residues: CASSSTSPANGELFF. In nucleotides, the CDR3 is TGCGCCAGCAGCTCGACTAGCCCGGCGAACGGGGAGCTGTTTTTT.

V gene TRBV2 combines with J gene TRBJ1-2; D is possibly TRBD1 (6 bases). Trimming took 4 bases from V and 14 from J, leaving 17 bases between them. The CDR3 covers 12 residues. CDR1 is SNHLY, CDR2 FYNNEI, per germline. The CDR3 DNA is TGTGCCAGCAGTGCGGACAGTGGGCCGGGGACCTTC. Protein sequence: CASSADSGPGTF. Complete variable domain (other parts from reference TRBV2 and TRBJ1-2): EPEVTQTPSHQVTQMGQEVILRCVPISNHLYFYWYRQILGQKVEFLVSFYNNEISEKSEIFDDQFSVERPDGSNFTLKIRSTKLEDSAMYFCASSADSGPGTFGSGTRLTVV.

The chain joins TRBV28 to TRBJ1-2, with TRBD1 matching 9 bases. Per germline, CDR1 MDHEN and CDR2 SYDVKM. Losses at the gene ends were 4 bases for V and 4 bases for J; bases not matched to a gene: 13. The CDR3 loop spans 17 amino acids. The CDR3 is CASSSTTLNRGLYGYTF. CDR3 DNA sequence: TGTGCCAGCAGTTCTACAACCCTTAACAGGGGGCTCTATGGCTACACCTTC.

The CDR3 here is CASSSSRDEQYF. CDR3 in DNA: TGTGCCAGCAGTTCGTCTAGGGACGAGCAGTACTTC. The chain combines TRBV6-5 with TRBJ2-7; D remains unclear. Trimming pared 4 bases from V and 5 bases from J, leaving 9 bases between. The CDR3 runs to 12 residues. CDR1 and CDR2 from the germline V gene are MNHEY and SVGAGI.

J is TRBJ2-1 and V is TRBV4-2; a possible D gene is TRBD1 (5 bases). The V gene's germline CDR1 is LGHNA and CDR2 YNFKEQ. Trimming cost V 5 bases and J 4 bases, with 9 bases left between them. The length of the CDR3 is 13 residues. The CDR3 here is CASSSDIYNEQFF. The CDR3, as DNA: TGTGCCAGCAGCTCGGACATATACAATGAGCAGTTCTTC.

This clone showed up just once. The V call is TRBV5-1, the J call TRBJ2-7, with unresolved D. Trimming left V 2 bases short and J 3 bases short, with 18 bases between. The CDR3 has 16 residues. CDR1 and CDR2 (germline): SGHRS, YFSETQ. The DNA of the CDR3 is TGCGCCAGCAGCTTCAACCCCCCGGACGGTGGCTACGAGCAGTACTTC. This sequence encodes CASSFNPPDGGYEQYF.

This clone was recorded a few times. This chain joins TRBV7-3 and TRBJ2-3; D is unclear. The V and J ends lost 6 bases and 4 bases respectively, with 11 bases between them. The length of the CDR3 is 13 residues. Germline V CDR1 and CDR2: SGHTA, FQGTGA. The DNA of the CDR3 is TGTGCCAGCAGTTATGACACTCCAGATACGCAGTATTTT. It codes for CASSYDTPDTQYF.

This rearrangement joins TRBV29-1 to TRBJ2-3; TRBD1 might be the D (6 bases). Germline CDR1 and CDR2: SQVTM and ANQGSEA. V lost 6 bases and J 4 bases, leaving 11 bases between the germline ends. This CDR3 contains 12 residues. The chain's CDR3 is CSVRQAPDTQYF. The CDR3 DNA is TGCAGCGTGAGACAGGCCCCAGATACGCAGTATTTT.

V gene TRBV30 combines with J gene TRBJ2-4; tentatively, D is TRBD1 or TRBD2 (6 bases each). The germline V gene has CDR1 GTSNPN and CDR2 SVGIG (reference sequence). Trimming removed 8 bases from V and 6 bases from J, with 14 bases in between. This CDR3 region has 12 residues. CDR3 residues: CARGGPLNIQYF. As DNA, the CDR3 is TGTGCCCGAGGGGGGCCTTTAAACATTCAGTACTTC.

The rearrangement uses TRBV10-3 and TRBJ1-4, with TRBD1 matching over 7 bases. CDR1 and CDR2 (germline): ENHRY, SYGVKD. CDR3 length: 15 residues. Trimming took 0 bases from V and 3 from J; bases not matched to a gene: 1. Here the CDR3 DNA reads TGTGCCATCAGTGAGTCGGGACAGCCTAATGAAAAACTGTTTTTT. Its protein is CAISESGQPNEKLFF.

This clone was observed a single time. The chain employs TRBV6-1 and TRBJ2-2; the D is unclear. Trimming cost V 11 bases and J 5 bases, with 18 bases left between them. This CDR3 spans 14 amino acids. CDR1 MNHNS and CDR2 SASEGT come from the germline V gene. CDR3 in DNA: TGTGCCGGGATGACCTGGTCGGCTACCGGGGAGCTGTTTTTT. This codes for CAGMTWSATGELFF.

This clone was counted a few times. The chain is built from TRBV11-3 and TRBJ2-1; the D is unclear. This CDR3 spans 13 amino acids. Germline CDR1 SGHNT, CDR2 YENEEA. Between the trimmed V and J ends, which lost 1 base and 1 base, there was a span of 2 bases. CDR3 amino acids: CASSLVSYNEQFF. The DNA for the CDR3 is TGTGCCAGCAGCTTAGTGTCCTACAATGAGCAGTTCTTC.

The DNA for the CDR3 is TGTGCAAGTCGCTTAGTCAGGGGCTCCTACAATGAGCAGTTCTTC. Translating it yields CASRLVRGSYNEQFF. The chain is built from TRBV12-2 and TRBJ2-1; the table assigns TRBD1, which was not confirmed against the DNA. TRBV12-2 is reported as a pseudogene. This CDR3 spans 15 amino acids.

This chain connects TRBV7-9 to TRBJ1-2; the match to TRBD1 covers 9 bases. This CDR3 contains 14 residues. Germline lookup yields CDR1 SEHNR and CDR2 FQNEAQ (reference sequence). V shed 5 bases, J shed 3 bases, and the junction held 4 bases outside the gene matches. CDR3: CASSHWDRDYGYTF. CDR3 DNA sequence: TGTGCCAGCAGCCACTGGGACAGGGACTATGGCTACACCTTC.

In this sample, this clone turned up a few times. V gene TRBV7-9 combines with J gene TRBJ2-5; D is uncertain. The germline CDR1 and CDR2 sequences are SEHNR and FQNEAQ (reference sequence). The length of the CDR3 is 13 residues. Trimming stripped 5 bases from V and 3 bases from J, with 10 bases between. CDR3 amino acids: CASSPRSEETQYF. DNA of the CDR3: TGTGCCAGCAGCCCACGGTCCGAAGAGACCCAGTACTTC.

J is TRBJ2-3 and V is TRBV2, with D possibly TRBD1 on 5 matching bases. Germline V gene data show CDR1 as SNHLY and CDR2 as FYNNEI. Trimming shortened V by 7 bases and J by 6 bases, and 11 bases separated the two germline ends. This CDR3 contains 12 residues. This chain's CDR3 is CASNLDSDTQYF. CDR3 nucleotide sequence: TGTGCCAGCAACCTAGACAGTGATACGCAGTATTTT.